Detailed here is one T cell receptor beta chain. Its cognate antigen is unknown. The V segment lost 0 bases and the J segment 2 bases; nucleotides outside the gene matches: 6. The germline gives CDR1 SGDLS, CDR2 YYNGEE. The CDR3 is made up of 17 amino acids. The patients chosen for sequencing had shown expansion of CD8+CD57+ cells (detected by flow cytometry). All participating patients were living with severe acquired aplastic anemia. Patients were therapy-naive when their blood was sampled. This sample was included in a study of CD8+CD57+ T cells in acquired aplastic anemia. Overall study results and limits: Both patients and controls carried the same twenty-nine CD8+ CDR3 sequences.

CDR3 and TCR beta VDJ profiling relied on genomic DNA as the template. MiXCR was run by TCRdb on the reads, yielding one entry per CDR3 protein. Among 310,000 or so distinct CDR3 sequences listed, under 65% were seen once. The sample was sorted CD4+, CD8+, or CD8+CD57+ T cells (not recorded which) from PBMCs. This sequence joins TRBV9 and TRBJ1-3, with 9 nucleotides matching TRBD1. This TCR was sampled from a human donor with aplastic anemia. The CDR3 DNA follows: TGTGCCAGCAGCGTAGTATGGGGACAGGGACCTGGAAACACCATATATTTT. It codes for CASSVVWGQGPGNTIYF.